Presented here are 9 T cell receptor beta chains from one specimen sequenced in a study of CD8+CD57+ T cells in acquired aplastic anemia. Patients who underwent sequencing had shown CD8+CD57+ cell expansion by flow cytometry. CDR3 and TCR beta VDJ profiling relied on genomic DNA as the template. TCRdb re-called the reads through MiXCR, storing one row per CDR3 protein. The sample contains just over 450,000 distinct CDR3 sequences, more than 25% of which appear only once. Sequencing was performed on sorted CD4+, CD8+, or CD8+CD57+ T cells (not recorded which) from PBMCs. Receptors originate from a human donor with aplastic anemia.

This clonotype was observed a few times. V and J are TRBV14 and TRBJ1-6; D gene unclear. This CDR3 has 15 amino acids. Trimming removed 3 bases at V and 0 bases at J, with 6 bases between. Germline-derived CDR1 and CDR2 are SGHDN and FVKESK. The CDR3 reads CASSHESSYNSPLHF. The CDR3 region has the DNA TGTGCCAGCAGCCACGAGAGCTCCTATAATTCACCCCTCCACTTT.

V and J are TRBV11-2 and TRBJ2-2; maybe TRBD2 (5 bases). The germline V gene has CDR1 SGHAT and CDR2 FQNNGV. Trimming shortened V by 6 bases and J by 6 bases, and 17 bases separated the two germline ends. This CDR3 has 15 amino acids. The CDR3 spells CASRFTGYGAGELFF. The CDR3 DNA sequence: TGTGCCAGCAGGTTCACGGGGTACGGGGCCGGGGAGCTGTTTTTT.

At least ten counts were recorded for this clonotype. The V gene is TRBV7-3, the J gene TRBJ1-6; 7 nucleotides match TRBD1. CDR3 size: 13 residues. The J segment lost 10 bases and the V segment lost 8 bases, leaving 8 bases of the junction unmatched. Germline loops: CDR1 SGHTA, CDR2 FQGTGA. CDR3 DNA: TGTGCCAGCGGGAGGGGGCCAAACTCACCCCTCCACTTT. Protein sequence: CASGRGPNSPLHF.

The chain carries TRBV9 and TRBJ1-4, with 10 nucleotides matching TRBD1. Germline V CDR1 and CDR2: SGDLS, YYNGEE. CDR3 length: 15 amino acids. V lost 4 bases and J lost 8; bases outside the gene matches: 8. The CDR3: CASSSPGTGDEKLFF. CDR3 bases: TGTGCCAGCAGCAGCCCCGGGACAGGGGACGAAAAACTGTTTTTT.

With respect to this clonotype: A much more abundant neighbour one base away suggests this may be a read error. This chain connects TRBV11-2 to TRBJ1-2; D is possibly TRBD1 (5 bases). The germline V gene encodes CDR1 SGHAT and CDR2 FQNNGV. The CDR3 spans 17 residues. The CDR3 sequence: CASSLTFLELGGYGHTF. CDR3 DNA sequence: TGTGCCAGCAGCTTAACATTTCTCGAACTTGGGGGGTATGGCCACACCTTC.

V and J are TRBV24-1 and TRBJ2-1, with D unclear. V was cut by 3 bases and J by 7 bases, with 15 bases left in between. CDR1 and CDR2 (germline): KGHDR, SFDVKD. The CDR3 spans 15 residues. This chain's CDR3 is CATSDRGQKANEQFF. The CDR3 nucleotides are TGTGCCACCAGTGATCGCGGCCAGAAAGCGAATGAGCAGTTCTTC.

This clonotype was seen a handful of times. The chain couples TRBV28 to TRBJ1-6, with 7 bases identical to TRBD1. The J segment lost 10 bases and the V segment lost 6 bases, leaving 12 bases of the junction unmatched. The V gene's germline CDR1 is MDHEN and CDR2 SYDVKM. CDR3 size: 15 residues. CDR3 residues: CASRRSTGKESPLHF. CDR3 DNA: TGTGCCAGCAGGCGCTCGACAGGGAAGGAATCACCCCTCCACTTT.

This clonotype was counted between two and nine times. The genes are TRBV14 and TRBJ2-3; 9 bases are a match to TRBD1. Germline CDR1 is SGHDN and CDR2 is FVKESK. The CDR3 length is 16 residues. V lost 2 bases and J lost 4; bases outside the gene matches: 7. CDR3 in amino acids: CASSQIWTGEADTQYF. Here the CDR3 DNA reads TGTGCCAGCAGCCAAATCTGGACAGGGGAGGCAGATACGCAGTATTTT.

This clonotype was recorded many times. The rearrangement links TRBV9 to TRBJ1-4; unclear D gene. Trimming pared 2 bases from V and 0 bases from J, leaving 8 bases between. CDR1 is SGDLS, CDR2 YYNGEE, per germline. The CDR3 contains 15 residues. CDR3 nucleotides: TGTGCCAGCAGCGTTTCCGGGACAACTAATGAAAAACTGTTTTTT. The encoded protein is CASSVSGTTNEKLFF.